Listed below are T cell receptor beta chains from one sample, sequenced in a study of T cell responses to AZD1222 COVID-19 vaccine. The data were produced by immunoSEQ multiplex PCR, yet TCRdb's version contains in-frame clones alone and is incomplete. The sample records about 94,000 clones, 85% being singletons. The material was peripheral blood, obtained 28 days after the second AZD1222 dose. Receptor source: an adult who received the AZD1222 COVID-19 vaccine. Both conserved end residues are part of each CDR3.

v_gene,j_gene,CDR3aa
TRBV28,TRBJ2-7,CASSTQVMSSYEQYF
TRBV7-8,TRBJ1-1,CASSFRTGGASGNTEAFF
TRBV27,TRBJ2-2,CASSPIVGTGGHTGELFF
TRBV7-8,TRBJ1-5,CASSSGWNNQPQHF
TRBV11-2,TRBJ2-7,CASSRQSSYEQYF
TRBV5-1,TRBJ1-5,CASSVGADQPQHF
TRBV28,TRBJ2-7,CASSPPGLASYEQYF
TRBV11-2,TRBJ1-1,CASSLDLPGMNTEAFF
TRBV4-2,TRBJ2-1,CASSQVGGESRDEQFF
TRBV9,TRBJ1-1,CASSVVAGGDTEAFF
TRBV15,TRBJ1-2,CATSPDRNYGYTF
TRBV9,TRBJ2-1,CASSVGVGLAGGHYNEQFF
TRBV7-2,TRBJ2-7,CASSKVVGVAGNEQYF
TRBV7-2,TRBJ2-3,CASSLDVAGGGTQYF
TRBV9,TRBJ2-6,CASSVGTEVPNIPNVLTF
TRBV7-3,TRBJ2-5,CASSLETQYF
TRBV5-1,TRBJ2-2,CASQPSTTGTMNTGELFF
TRBV11-2,TRBJ2-3,CASSLGPPAGGTDTQYF
TRBV11-2,TRBJ2-1,CASSLSGSSYNEQFF
TRBV7-3,TRBJ2-3,CASSLRGGTTDTQYF
TRBV19,TRBJ1-2,CASSIRDRNYGYTF
TRBV18,TRBJ2-3,CASSASAPGSGTDTQYF
TRBV6-2/TRBV6-3,TRBJ2-6,CASSFRPPVANVLTF
TRBV3-1/TRBV3-2,TRBJ2-3,CASSAQAGGSDTQYF
TRBV18,TRBJ2-1,CASSRGQAGEEQFF
TRBV28,TRBJ1-5,CASRGRGLNQPQHF
TRBV2,TRBJ1-1,CANLGPMNTEAFF
TRBV5-1,TRBJ2-1,CASSSGNQIYNEQFF
TRBV6-6,TRBJ2-2,CASSYSEELFF
TRBV7-9,TRBJ1-1,CASSLRADTEAFF
TRBV27,TRBJ2-1,CASSYRTGSYNEQFF
TRBV11-2,TRBJ2-7,CASSLGLAVYSSISYEQYF
TRBV2,TRBJ1-3,CASRDRGDTIYF